This TCR beta chain is from a study of CD8+CD57+ T cells in acquired aplastic anemia. The germline gives CDR1 SGDLS, CDR2 YYNGEE. The CDR3 runs 16 residues. Trimming cost V 1 base and J 0 bases; bases outside gene matches: 5. Whole-study results and caveats: CD8+ Simpson's diversity in patients was not significantly different from that in controls.

As concerns this clonotype: The antigen remains unidentified.

The sequenced patients had an expansion of CD8+CD57+ cells seen by flow cytometry. Severe acquired aplastic anemia was present in every patient. Genomic DNA, serving as template, underwent TCR beta VDJ and CDR3 profiling. Each CDR3 protein gets one entry after TCRdb re-called the reads with MiXCR. The sample records about 58,000 distinct CDR3 sequences, around 60% being singletons. The chain joins TRBV9 to TRBJ1-2, with TRBD1 matching over 8 bases. The specimen was sorted CD4+, CD8+, or CD8+CD57+ T cells (not recorded which) from PBMCs. The TCR was taken from a human donor with aplastic anemia. CDR3 in amino acids: CASSVFLQGANYGYTF. The CDR3 nucleotides are TGTGCCAGCAGCGTATTCCTACAGGGGGCTAACTATGGCTACACCTTC.